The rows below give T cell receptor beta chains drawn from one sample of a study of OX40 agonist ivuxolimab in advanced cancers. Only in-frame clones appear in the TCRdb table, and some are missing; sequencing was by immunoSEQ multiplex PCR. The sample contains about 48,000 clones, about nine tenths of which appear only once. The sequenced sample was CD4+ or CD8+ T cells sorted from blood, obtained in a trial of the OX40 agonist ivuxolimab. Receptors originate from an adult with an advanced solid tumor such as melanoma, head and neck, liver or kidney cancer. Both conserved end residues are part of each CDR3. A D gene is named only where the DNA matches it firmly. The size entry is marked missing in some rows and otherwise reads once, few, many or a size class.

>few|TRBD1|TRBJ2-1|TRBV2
CASRGQSSEQFF
TGTGCCAGCAGGGGACAGTCCAGTGAGCAGTTCTTC
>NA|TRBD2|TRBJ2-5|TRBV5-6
CASSRLAGVETQYF
TGTGCCAGCAGCCGACTAGCGGGAGTGGAGACCCAGTACTTC
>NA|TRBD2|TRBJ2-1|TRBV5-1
CASSLVAGGGYNEQFF
TGCGCCAGCAGCTTGGTGGCGGGAGGAGGTTACAATGAGCAGTTCTTC
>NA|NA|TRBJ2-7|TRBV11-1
CASSLARIDYEQYF
TGTGCCAGCAGCTTAGCGAGGATTGACTACGAGCAGTACTTC
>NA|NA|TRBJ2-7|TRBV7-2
CASSGTGEQYF
TGTGCCAGCAGCGGAACAGGAGAGCAGTACTTC
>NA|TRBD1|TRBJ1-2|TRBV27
CASSLSPGGYGYTF
TGTGCCAGCAGTTTATCCCCAGGGGGATATGGCTACACCTTC
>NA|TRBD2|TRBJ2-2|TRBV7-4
CASSSQRECTGELFF
TGTGCCAGCAGCTCCCAGCGGGAGTGTACCGGGGAGCTGTTTTTT
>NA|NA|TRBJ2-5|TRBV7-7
CASSLGAQETQYF
TGTGCTAGCAGCTTAGGGGCCCAAGAGACCCAGTACTTC
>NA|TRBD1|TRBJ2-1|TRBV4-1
CASSQDRGYEQFF
TGCGCCAGCAGCCAAGACAGGGGGTATGAGCAGTTCTTC
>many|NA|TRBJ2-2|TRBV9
CASSGQVSENTGELFF
TGTGCCAGCAGCGGACAAGTTAGCGAGAACACCGGGGAGCTGTTTTTT
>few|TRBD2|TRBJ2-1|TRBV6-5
CASSSRTSGRRYEQFF
TGTGCCAGCAGTTCGCGGACTAGCGGGAGGAGGTATGAGCAGTTCTTC
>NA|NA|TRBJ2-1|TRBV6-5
CASSPGQLNEQFF
TGTGCCAGCAGCCCTGGACAGCTCAATGAGCAGTTCTTC
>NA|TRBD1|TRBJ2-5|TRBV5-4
CASSLVGQGKETQYF
TGTGCCAGCAGCTTGGTGGGACAGGGGAAAGAGACCCAGTACTTC
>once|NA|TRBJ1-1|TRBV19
CATSIGGYTEAFF
TGTGCCACCAGTATAGGGGGATACACTGAAGCTTTCTTT
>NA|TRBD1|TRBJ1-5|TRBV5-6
CASSLAGQGAVNQPQHF
TGTGCCAGCAGCTTGGCCGGACAGGGGGCGGTCAATCAGCCCCAGCATTTT
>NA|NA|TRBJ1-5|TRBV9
CASSVQVGGPQHF
TGTGCCAGCAGCGTCCAGGTTGGAGGGCCCCAGCATTTT
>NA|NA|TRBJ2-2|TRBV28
CASTPLSTGELFF
TGTGCCAGCACCCCGTTAAGTACCGGGGAGCTGTTTTTT
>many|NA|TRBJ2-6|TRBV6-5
CASSYGEGLGANVLTF
TGTGCCAGCAGTTACGGCGAGGGTCTGGGGGCCAACGTCCTGACTTTC
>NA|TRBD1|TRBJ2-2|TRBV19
CASSVTGVGNTGELFF
TGTGCCAGTAGTGTCACAGGGGTTGGGAACACCGGGGAGCTGTTTTTT
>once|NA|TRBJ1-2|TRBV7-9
CASSPPKWGLNYGYTF
TGTGCCAGCAGCCCTCCGAAATGGGGGCTCAACTATGGCTACACCTTC
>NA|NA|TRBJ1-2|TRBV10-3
CAISGGTGNGYTF
TGTGCCATCAGTGGGGGAACAGGGAATGGCTACACCTTC
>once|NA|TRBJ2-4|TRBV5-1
CASSLEGLAKNIQYF
TGCGCCAGCAGCTTGGAAGGGTTAGCCAAAAACATTCAGTACTTC
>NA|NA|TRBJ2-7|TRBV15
CATSRGGASYEQYF
TGTGCCACCAGCAGAGGGGGGGCCTCCTACGAGCAGTACTTC
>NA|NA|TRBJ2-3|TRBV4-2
CASSQYVENSDTQYF
TGTGCCAGCAGCCAATACGTGGAGAATTCAGATACGCAGTATTTT
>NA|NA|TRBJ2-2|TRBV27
CASSFPNTGELFF
TGTGCCAGCAGTTTCCCAAACACCGGGGAGCTGTTTTTT
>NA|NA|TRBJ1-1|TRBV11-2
CASSSQRGETEAFF
TGTGCCAGCAGCTCCCAAAGGGGGGAAACTGAAGCTTTCTTT
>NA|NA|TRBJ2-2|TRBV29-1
CSVYTNTGELFF
TGCAGCGTTTACACGAACACCGGGGAGCTGTTTTTT
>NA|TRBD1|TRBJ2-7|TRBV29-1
CSVDPGQGKDEQYF
TGCAGCGTTGACCCGGGACAGGGGAAGGACGAGCAGTACTTC
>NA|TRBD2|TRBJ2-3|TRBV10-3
CAIKPGLAGRENTDTQYF
TGTGCCATCAAGCCGGGACTAGCGGGCCGGGAGAACACAGATACGCAGTATTTT